Listed below are T cell receptor beta chains from one sample, sequenced in a study of vaccination effects on CD4 cells after COVID-19. Clones were sequenced by immunoSEQ multiplex PCR, and TCRdb holds only the in-frame ones, with some missing. The top ten clones hold around 18% of a sample with 50,000 to 60,000 clones, roughly 70% of them seen once. No cognate antigen is known for these TCRs. The specimen comprised CD4+ T cells from PBMCs cultured with SARS-CoV-2 spike peptides, sampled before COVID-19 vaccination. The receptors come from a human donor who received a COVID-19 vaccine. CDR3s include the opening cysteine and the closing phenylalanine or tryptophan. The order of the fields is clone size, J gene, D gene, V gene, CDR3 protein, CDR3 DNA. The D gene is left open where the match is weak. Where a row states a size, it is once, few, many or the class of an expanded clone; other rows omit it.

>.|TRBJ2-1|TRBD2|TRBV7-3
CASAGGPDNEQFF
TGTGCCAGCGCGGGGGGGCCCGACAATGAGCAGTTCTTC
>.|TRBJ1-6|TRBD1|TRBV6-5
CASIRDSNSPLHF
TGTGCCAGCATAAGGGACAGTAATTCACCCCTCCACTTT
>.|TRBJ2-7|.|TRBV14
CASSQTHGRGTRDEQYF
TGTGCCAGCAGCCAAACCCACGGAAGGGGAACTCGGGACGAGCAGTACTTC
>.|TRBJ1-1|.|TRBV6-2/TRBV6-3
CASSYSRRRDTEAFF
TGTGCCAGCAGTTACTCCCGGCGGAGGGACACTGAAGCTTTCTTT
>.|TRBJ2-1|TRBD2|TRBV11-3
CASSSGLAGMGGSNEQFF
TGTGCCAGCAGCTCGGGACTAGCGGGGATGGGGGGCAGCAATGAGCAGTTCTTC
>.|TRBJ2-4|.|TRBV9
CASSVGLALAKNIQYF
TGTGCCAGCAGCGTGGGTCTAGCGTTAGCCAAAAACATTCAGTACTTC
>few|TRBJ2-3|TRBD2|TRBV5-1
CASSSGTSGSTDTQYF
TGCGCCAGCAGCTCCGGGACTAGCGGGTCCACAGATACGCAGTATTTT
>once|TRBJ2-4|.|TRBV29-1
CSARSGEGKNIQYF
TGCAGCGCCCGGTCAGGGGAGGGCAAAAACATTCAGTACTTC
>.|TRBJ1-2|.|TRBV7-9
CASSSGSLRSYGYTF
TGTGCCAGCAGCTCCGGTTCCTTGCGGAGCTATGGCTACACCTTC
>.|TRBJ2-1|TRBD1|TRBV18
CASSQTGGQFF
TGTGCCAGCTCCCAGACAGGGGGGCAGTTCTTC
>.|TRBJ2-5|.|TRBV4-2
CASSQAYGGVETQYF
TGTGCCAGCAGCCAAGCTTACGGGGGAGTGGAGACCCAGTACTTC